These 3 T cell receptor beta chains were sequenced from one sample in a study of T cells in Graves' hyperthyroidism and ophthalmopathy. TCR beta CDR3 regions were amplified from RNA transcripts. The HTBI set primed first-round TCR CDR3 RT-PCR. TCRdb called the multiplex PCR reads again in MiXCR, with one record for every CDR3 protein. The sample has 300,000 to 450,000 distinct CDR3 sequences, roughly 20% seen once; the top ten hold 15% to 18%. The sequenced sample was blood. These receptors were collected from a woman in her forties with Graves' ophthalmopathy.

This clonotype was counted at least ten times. CDR3 region: CACVRTGGMNTEAFF. CDR3 in DNA: TGTGCCTGCGTCCGGACAGGGGGCATGAACACTGAAGCTTTCTTT. V and J are TRBV5-6 and TRBJ1-1, with 11 bases fitting TRBD1. V gave up 10 bases and J gave up 0 bases; unmatched junction bases: 8. The germline gives CDR1 SGHDT, CDR2 YYEEEE. CDR3 length: 15 residues. The full variable domain, its missing parts supplied by reference TRBV5-6 and TRBJ1-1, is DAGVTQSPTHLIKTRGQQVTLRCSPKSGHDTVSWYQQALGQGPQFIFQYYEEEERQRGNFPDRFSGHQFPNYSSELNVNALLLGDSALYLCACVRTGGMNTEAFFGQGTRLTVV.

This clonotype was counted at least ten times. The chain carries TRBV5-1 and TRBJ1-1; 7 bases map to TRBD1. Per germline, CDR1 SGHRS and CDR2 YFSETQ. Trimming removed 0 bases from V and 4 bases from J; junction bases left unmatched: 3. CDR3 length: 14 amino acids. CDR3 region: CASSLEGAGTEAFF. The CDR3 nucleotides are TGCGCCAGCAGCTTGGAGGGGGCTGGCACTGAAGCTTTCTTT.

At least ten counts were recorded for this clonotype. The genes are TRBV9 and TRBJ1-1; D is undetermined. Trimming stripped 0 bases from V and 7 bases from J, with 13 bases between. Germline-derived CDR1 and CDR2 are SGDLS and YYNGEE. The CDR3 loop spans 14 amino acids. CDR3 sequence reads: CASSVDFSRSEAFF. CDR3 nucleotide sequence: TGTGCCAGCAGCGTAGATTTTTCACGTAGTGAAGCTTTCTTT.